These 17 T cell receptor beta chains were sequenced from one sample in a study of cytomegalovirus exposure and HLA in healthy donors. With 60 Vbeta and 13 Jbeta primers, the PCR was carried out. Sequenced by immunoSEQ multiplex PCR; TCRdb stores in-frame clones only, minus some. The sample carries about 120,000 clones, 80% to 85% recorded once. The sequenced sample consisted of PBMCs. The source of these receptors is a human donor in good health.

The chain has TRBV27 and TRBJ2-4, with 7 bases that match TRBD1. The CDR3 covers 14 residues. From germline, CDR1 is MNHEY and CDR2 SMNVEV (reference sequence). The trim removed 5 bases at V and 5 bases at J, leaving 6 bases unmatched. CDR3 nucleotides: TGTGCCAGCAGTCCAGGGACAGTTGAAAACATTCAGTACTTC. Translated: CASSPGTVENIQYF.

This rearrangement joins TRBV5-4 to TRBJ2-5, with D perhaps TRBD2 (5 bases). Germline V CDR1 and CDR2: SGHNT, YYREEE (reference sequence). CDR3 size: 15 residues. Trimming cost V 4 bases and J 5 bases, with 18 bases left between them. DNA of the CDR3: TGTGCCAGCAGCCCTAGTGGGGTCGGGGTGGAGACCCAGTACTTC. As protein: CASSPSGVGVETQYF.

This clone was recorded once. V gene TRBV6-4 combines with J gene TRBJ2-3; D is perhaps TRBD2 (5 bases). The V gene lost 0 bases and the J gene lost 4 bases, with 14 bases spanning the gap. There are 16 residues in the CDR3. The germline V gene encodes CDR1 MRHNA and CDR2 SNTAGT. In DNA, the CDR3 is TGTGCCAGCAGTGACTCGACTAACGGGTACGCAGATACGCAGTATTTT. It specifies CASSDSTNGYADTQYF.

This clone has just a few counts. J is TRBJ1-1 and V is TRBV5-1; D perhaps matches TRBD1 (6 bases). The CDR3 contains 13 residues. With 4 bases removed from V and 8 bases from J, the gap between germline ends came to 15 bases. Germline V gene lookup returns CDR1 SGHRS and CDR2 YFSETQ. In nucleotides, the CDR3 is TGCGCCAGCAGCACTCGGACAGCAAACGAAGCTTTCTTT. This translates into CASSTRTANEAFF.

About this clone: At one of its ends the junction is not consistent with the germline gene, which may arise from a read error. The genes are TRBV7-7 and TRBJ2-1; D is possibly TRBD1 (5 bases). This CDR3 contains 15 residues. Germline-derived CDR1 and CDR2 are SSHAT and FNYEAQ (reference sequence). The CDR3 spells CASSQDSSSYNEQFF. The CDR3 nucleotides read TGTGCTAGCAGCCAAGACAGTAGCTCCTACAATGAGCAGTTCTTC.

This clone was detected a few times. This sequence joins TRBV5-8 and TRBJ1-4, with unresolved D. This CDR3 is built from 11 residues. CDR1 is SGHTS and CDR2 is YDEGEE in the germline V gene. Trimming took off 4 bases at V and 7 bases at J, with 5 bases between the two ends. Here the CDR3 reads CASSLVEKLFF. CDR3 DNA sequence: TGTGCCAGCAGCCTCGTTGAAAAACTGTTTTTT.

V and J are TRBV7-9 and TRBJ1-5; perhaps TRBD1 as D (5 bases). The germline CDR1 and CDR2 sequences are SEHNR and FQNEAQ (reference sequence). V was pared by 5 bases and J by 6 bases, with 8 bases between. The CDR3 has 12 amino acids. The CDR3 is CASSRGGQPQHF. As DNA, the CDR3 is TGTGCCAGCAGCAGGGGAGGTCAGCCCCAGCATTTT.

The J gene is TRBJ2-5, the V gene TRBV6-5; 11 nucleotides align to TRBD1. This CDR3 is built from 14 residues. After removal of 5 bases from V and 11 bases from J, the junction contained 10 bases not matched to a gene. CDR1 and CDR2 from the germline V gene are MNHEY and SVGAGI. The CDR3 DNA reads as TGTGCCAGCAGTGACCCCGGGACAGGGGGGGAGCAGTACTTC. Amino acid sequence: CASSDPGTGGEQYF.

CDR3 residues: CASSLVGQGGTGELFF. DNA of the CDR3: TGCGCCAGCAGCTTGGTCGGGCAGGGAGGCACCGGGGAGCTGTTTTTT. The J gene is TRBJ2-2, the V gene TRBV5-1; maybe TRBD2 (6 bases). Germline V gene lookup returns CDR1 SGHRS and CDR2 YFSETQ. V dropped 0 bases and J dropped 4 bases, with 13 bases sitting between them. CDR3 length: 16 amino acids.

A single count supports this clone. The chain is built from TRBV27 and TRBJ1-3, with a tentative D call TRBD1 (5 bases). Trimming pared 5 bases from V and 7 bases from J, leaving 9 bases between. The CDR3 length is 12 residues. Germline assignment: CDR1 MNHEY and CDR2 SMNVEV (reference sequence). The CDR3 bases are TGTGCCAGCAGTCCCGACAGTAACACCATATATTTT. Residues: CASSPDSNTIYF.

This chain uses TRBV9 with TRBJ2-5; TRBD2 matches at 11 bases. Germline V gene data show CDR1 as SGDLS and CDR2 as YYNGEE. With 0 bases clipped from V and 1 base from J, the junction kept 2 bases outside the gene matches. This CDR3 spans 16 amino acids. DNA of the CDR3: TGTGCCAGCAGCGTAGGCGGGACTAGCGGCCAAGAGACCCAGTACTTC. It yields the protein CASSVGGTSGQETQYF.

The chain links TRBV6-5 to TRBJ2-5, with D maybe TRBD2 (5 bases). Trimming cost V 6 bases and J 1 base, with 15 bases left between them. This CDR3 spans 15 amino acids. Germline CDR1 and CDR2: MNHEY and SVGAGI. The DNA for the CDR3 is TGTGCCAGCAGCCAGCATGGGGAGACCCAAGAGACCCAGTACTTC. This gives the protein CASSQHGETQETQYF.

The chain recombines TRBV6-1 with TRBJ1-1; D is unclear. The germline gives CDR1 MNHNS, CDR2 SASEGT. The V gene lost 7 bases and the J gene lost 5 bases, with 14 bases spanning the gap. CDR3 length: 13 amino acids. CDR3 protein: CASIKPTGTEAFF. The CDR3 DNA is TGTGCCAGCATCAAGCCGACGGGAACTGAAGCTTTCTTT.

This chain links TRBV29-1 with TRBJ1-2, with D tentatively TRBD1 (5 bases). Trimming removed 6 bases from V and 8 bases from J, with 19 bases in between. The germline V gene has CDR1 SQVTM and CDR2 ANQGSEA. The CDR3 is 13 amino acids. The CDR3 sequence is CSVAFQGARGYTF. CDR3 sequence (DNA): TGCAGCGTGGCTTTTCAGGGTGCCAGAGGCTACACCTTC.

The rearrangement uses TRBV6-1 and TRBJ1-5; D is unclear. The germline gives CDR1 MNHNS, CDR2 SASEGT. The CDR3 has 14 residues. Deletions cut 5 bases from V and 5 bases from J, with 13 bases between. CDR3 loop: CASSPRSVDQPQHF. In nucleotides, the CDR3 is TGTGCCAGCAGTCCGCGGTCGGTGGATCAGCCCCAGCATTTT.

This clone was recorded a few times. The chain combines TRBV6-5 with TRBJ2-7, with 7 bases lining up with TRBD1. Germline CDR1 MNHEY, CDR2 SVGAGI. After removal of 6 bases from V and 2 bases from J, the junction contained 10 bases not matched to a gene. The CDR3 totals 15 residues. The CDR3 reads CASRTNRQGPYEQYF. The CDR3 DNA sequence: TGTGCCAGCAGGACGAACAGACAGGGCCCCTACGAGCAGTACTTC.

The chain combines TRBV5-5 with TRBJ2-3; 10 bases match TRBD1. Germline V CDR1 and CDR2: SGHKS, YYEKEE (reference sequence). Losses at the gene ends were 1 base for V and 8 bases for J; bases not matched to a gene: 10. This CDR3 has 16 amino acids. CDR3 loop: CASSLPGTGEVGTQYF. DNA of the CDR3: TGTGCCAGCAGCTTGCCCGGGACAGGGGAGGTGGGTACGCAGTATTTT.